These T cell receptor beta chains were read from a single sample in a study of T cell repertoires in cytomegalovirus infection. TCRdb itself ran the reads through MiXCR, one entry per CDR3 protein. Here the sample spans about 830,000 distinct CDR3 sequences, 32% being singletons. These TCRs' antigens remain unknown. The sample here was cultured CD8+ T cells from PBMCs, taken from culture after CMV antigen stimulation. Receptor source: a human donor in good health (CMV status not recorded). Some clones in this sample may be carry-over from other donors' samples. CDR3s include the opening cysteine and the closing phenylalanine or tryptophan.

15,TRBV3-1,CASTDSGGGEETQYF
18,TRBV4-1,CASSQFSTGTGGEVEAFF
13,TRBV7-8,CASSLGERQPQHF
17,TRBV12-3/TRBV12-4,CASSFSLPAGGTGELFF
17,TRBV6-2/TRBV6-3,CASSRTGWSSGANVLTF
14,TRBV29-1,CSVGERGVNTEAFF
14,TRBV7-3,CASSLISGPDTQYF
13,TRBV10-3,CAISGTLQETQYF
16,TRBV4-1,CASTRSKTGGDEKLFF
15,TRBV12-3/TRBV12-4,CASSLTTSGPHEQFF
17,TRBV5-6,CASSLKGMFTGANVLTF
14,TRBV7-2,CASDERGGSYEQYF
20,TRBV7-6,CASSLEPGASGGSLYNEQFF
15,TRBV20-1,CSARDTSGGFNEQFF
15,TRBV6-2/TRBV6-3,CASSTSRGTRETQYF
15,TRBV24-1,CATSDFSGNTGELFF
15,TRBV27,CASSPYLANRGGYTF
15,TRBV4-1,CASSQERPTLDTQYF
16,TRBV5-8,CASSLESGGITDTQYF
16,TRBV20-1,CSARDPYEEGIGGYTF
14,TRBV5-6,CASTGAGWQGEQYF
14,TRBV12-3/TRBV12-4,CASSSNTGLLEQFF
13,TRBV27,CASREGRRDTQYF
14,TRBV15,CATSSRDRPYGYTF
13,TRBV12-3/TRBV12-4,CASSLTGLGEQFF
15,TRBV27,CASSPNRGSYNEQFF
15,TRBV24-1,CATSGYGGGNQPQHF
16,TRBV4-3,CASSPRQGSRNSPLHF
19,TRBV12-5,CASCLVLTSGGRYTGELFF
14,TRBV19,CASSWTPGNNEQFF
14,TRBV29-1,CSVVDRDATGELFF